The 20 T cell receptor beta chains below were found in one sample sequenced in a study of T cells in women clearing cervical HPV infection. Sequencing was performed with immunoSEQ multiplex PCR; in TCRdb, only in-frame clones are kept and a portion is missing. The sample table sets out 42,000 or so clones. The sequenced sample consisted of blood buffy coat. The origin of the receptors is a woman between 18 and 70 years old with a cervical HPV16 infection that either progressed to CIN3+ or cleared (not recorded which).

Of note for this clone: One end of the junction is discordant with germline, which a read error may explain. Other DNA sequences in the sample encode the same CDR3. CDR3 in amino acids: CASSWAGSKDYGYTF. Incomplete CDR3 DNA: TGTGCCAGCAGCTGGGCAGGATCCAAGGACTATGGT. V and J are TRBV7-9 and TRBJ1-2; D remains ambiguous. The DNA ends 3 residues before the CDR3 does, and the rest of the CDR3 is filled in from the germline J gene. Germline assignment: CDR1 SEHNR and CDR2 FQNEAQ (reference sequence). CDR3 length: 15 residues.

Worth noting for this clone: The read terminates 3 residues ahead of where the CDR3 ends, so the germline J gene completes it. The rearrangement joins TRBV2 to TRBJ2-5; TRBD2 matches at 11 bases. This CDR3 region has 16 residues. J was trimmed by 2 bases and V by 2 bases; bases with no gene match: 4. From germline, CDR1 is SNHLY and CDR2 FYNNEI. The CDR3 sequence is CASSETLAGGQETQYF. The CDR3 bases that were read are TGTGCCAGCAGTGAAACTCTAGCGGGGGGTCAAGAGACC.

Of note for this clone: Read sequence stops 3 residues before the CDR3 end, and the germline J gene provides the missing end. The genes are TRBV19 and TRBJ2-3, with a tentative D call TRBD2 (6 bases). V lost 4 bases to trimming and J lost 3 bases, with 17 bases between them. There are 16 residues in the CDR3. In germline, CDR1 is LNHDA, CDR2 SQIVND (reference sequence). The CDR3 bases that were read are TGTGCCAGTAGTACCCCCCGGGGGATGGGGACAGATACG. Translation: CASSTPRGMGTDT. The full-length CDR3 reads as CASSTPRGMGTDTQYF.

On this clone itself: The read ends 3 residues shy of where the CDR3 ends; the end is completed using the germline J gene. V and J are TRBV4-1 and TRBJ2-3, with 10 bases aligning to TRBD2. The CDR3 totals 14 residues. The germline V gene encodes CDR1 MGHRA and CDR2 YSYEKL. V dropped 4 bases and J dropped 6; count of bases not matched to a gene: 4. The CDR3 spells CASSLRTSGDTQYF. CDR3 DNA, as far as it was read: TGCGCCAGCAGCCTGAGGACTAGCGGTGATACG.

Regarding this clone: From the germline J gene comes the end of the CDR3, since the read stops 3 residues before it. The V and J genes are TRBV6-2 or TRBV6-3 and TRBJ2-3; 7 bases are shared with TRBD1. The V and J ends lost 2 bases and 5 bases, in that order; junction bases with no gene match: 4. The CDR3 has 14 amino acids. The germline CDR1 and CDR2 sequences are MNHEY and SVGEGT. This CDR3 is CASSYRGRGDTQYF. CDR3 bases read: TGTGCCAGCAGTTACAGGGGGCGCGGAGATACG.

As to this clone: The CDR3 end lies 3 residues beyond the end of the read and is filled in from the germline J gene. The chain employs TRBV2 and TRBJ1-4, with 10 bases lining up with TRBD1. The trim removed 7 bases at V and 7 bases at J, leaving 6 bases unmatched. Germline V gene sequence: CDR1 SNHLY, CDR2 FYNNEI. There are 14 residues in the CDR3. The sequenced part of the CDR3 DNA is TGTGCCAGCATGGCCGGGACAGGGGTTGAAAAA. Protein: CASMAGTGVEK. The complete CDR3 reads CASMAGTGVEKLFF.

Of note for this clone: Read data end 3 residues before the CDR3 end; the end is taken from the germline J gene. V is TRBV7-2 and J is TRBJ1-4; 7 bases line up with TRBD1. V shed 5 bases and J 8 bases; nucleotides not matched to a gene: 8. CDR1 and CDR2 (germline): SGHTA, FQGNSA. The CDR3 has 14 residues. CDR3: CASSPDRVSEKLFF. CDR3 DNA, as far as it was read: TGTGCCAGCAGCCCTGACAGGGTCTCAGAAAAA.

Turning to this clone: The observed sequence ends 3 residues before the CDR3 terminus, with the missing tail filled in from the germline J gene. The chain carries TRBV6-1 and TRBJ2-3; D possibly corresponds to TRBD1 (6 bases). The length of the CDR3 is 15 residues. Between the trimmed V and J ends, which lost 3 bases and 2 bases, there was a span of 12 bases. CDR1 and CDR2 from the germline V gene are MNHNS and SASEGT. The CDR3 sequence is CASSDGQFDTDTQYF. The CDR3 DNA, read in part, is TGTGCCAGCAGTGATGGACAGTTCGACACAGATACG.

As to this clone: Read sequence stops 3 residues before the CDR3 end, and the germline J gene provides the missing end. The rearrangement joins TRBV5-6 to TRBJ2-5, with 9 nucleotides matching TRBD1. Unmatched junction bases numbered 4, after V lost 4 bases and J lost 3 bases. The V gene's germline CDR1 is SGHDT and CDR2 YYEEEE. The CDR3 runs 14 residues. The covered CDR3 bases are TGTGCCAGCAGCGCCGGGACAGGGAAAGAGACC. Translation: CASSAGTGKET. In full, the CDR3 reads CASSAGTGKETQYF.

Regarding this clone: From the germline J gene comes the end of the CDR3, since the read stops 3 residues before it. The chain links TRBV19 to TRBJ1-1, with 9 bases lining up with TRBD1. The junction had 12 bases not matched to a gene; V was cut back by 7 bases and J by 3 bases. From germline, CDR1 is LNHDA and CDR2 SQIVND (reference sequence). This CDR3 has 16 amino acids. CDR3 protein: CASTPRGTGGDTEAFF. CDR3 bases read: TGTGCCAGTACCCCAAGAGGAACAGGGGGCGACACTGAA.

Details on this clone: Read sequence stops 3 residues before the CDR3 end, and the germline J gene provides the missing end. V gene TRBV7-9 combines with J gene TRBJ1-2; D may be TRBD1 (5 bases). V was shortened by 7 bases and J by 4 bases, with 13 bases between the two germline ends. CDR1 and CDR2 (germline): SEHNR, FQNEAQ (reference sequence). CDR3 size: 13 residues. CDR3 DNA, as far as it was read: TGTGCCAGCATCGGCCCGGGGGGCTATGGC. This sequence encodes CASIGPGGYG. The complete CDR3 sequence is CASIGPGGYGYTF.

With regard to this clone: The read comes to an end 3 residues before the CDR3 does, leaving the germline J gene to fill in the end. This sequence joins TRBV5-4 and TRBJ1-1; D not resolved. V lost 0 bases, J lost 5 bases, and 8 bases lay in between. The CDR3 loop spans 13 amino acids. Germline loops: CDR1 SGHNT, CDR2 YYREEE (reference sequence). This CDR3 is CASSLDRRTEAFF. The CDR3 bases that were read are TGTGCCAGCAGCTTGGACAGACGGACTGAA.

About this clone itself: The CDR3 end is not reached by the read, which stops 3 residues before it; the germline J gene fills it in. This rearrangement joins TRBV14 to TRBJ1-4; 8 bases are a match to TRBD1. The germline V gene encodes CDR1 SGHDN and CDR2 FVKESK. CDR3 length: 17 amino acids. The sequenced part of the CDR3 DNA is TGTGCCAGCAGCCAAGGGGACAGGCTCTTAGGGCAGCATAAA. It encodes CASSQGDRLLGQHK. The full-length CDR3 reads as CASSQGDRLLGQHKLFF.

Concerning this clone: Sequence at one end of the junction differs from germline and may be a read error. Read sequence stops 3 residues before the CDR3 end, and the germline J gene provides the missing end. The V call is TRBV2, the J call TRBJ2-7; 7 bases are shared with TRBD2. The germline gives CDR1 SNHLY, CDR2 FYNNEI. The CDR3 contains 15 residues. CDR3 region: CASRGGDFSSHEQYF. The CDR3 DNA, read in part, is TGTGCCAGCAGGGGGGGGGATTTTTCCTCCCACGAG. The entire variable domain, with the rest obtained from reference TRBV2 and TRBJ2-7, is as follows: EPEVTQTPSHQVTQMGQEVILRCVPISNHLYFYWYRQILGQKVEFLVSFYNNEISEKSEIFDDQFSVERPDGSNFTLKIRSTKLEDSAMYFCASRGGDFSSHEQYFGPGTRLTVT.

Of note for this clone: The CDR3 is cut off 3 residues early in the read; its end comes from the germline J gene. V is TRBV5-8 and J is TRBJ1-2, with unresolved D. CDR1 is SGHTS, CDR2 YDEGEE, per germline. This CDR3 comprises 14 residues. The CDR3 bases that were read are TGTGCCAGCAGCTTGGCGGCAGCGTCGGAAGGC. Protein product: CASSLAAASEG. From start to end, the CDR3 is CASSLAAASEGYTF. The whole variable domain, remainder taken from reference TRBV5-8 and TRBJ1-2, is EAGVTQSPTHLIKTRGQQATLRCSPISGHTSVYWYQQALGLGLQFLLWYDEGEERNRGNFPPRFSGRQFPNYSSELNVNALELEDSALYLCASSLAAASEGYTFGSGTRLTVV.

CDR3 bases read: TGTGCCAGCAGTTTAGATAGGCGGCTAGCCACAGATACG. It is translated as CASSLDRRLATDT. The complete CDR3 protein is CASSLDRRLATDTQYF. V and J are TRBV12-3 or TRBV12-4 and TRBJ2-3; D is perhaps TRBD2 (5 bases). The CDR3 end lies 3 residues beyond the end of the read and is filled in from the germline J gene. CDR3 length equals 16 residues. Deletions cut 1 base from V and 2 bases from J, with 13 bases between.

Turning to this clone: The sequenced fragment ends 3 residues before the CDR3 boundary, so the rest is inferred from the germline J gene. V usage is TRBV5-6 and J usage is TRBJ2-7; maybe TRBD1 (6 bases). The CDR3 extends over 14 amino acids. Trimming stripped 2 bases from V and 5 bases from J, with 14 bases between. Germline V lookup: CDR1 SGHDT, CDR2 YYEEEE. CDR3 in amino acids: CASSFGRGMNEQYF. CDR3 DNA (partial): TGTGCCAGCAGCTTTGGCAGGGGAATGAACGAG.

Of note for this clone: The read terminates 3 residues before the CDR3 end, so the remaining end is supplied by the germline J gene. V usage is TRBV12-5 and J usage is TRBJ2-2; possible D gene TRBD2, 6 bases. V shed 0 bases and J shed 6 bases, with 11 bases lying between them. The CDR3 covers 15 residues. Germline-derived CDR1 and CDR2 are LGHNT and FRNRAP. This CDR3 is CASGLVWASAGELFF. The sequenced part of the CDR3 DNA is TGTGCTAGTGGTTTGGTATGGGCTAGCGCCGGGGAG.

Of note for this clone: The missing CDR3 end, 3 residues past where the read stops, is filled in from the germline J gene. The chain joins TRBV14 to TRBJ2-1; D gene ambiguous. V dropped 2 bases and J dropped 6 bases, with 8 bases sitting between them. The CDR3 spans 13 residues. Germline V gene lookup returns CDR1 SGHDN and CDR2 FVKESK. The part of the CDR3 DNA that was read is TGTGCCAGCAGCCAACAGGTGGGCAATGAG. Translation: CASSQQVGNE. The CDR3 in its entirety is CASSQQVGNEQFF.

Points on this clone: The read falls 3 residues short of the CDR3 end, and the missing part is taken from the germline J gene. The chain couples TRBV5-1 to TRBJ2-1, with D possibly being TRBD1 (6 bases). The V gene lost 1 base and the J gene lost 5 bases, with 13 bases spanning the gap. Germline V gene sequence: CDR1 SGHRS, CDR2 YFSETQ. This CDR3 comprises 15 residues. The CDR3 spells CASSLMVGANNEQFF. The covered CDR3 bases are TGCGCCAGCAGCTTGATGGTGGGGGCCAACAATGAG.